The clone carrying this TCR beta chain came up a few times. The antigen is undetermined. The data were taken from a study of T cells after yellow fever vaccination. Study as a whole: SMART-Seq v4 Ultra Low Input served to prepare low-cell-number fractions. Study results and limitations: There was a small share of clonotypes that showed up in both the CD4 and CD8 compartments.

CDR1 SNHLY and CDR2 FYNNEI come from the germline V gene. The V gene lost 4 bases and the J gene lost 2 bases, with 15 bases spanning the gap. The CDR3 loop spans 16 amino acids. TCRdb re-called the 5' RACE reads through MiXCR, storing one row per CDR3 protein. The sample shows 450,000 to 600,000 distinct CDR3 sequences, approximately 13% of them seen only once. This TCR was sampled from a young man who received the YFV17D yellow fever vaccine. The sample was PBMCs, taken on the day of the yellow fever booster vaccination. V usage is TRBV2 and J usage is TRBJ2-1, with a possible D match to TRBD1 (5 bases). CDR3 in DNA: TGTGCCAGCAGTGTCCCCGACAGTGATACCTACAATGAGCAGTTCTTC. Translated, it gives CASSVPDSDTYNEQFF.